The 11 T cell receptor beta chains presented below share a single source sample, sequenced in a study of T cell changes during pregnancy in multiple sclerosis. Assay used: immunoSEQ multiplex PCR; TCRdb lists only in-frame clones, some missing. The data hold about 26,000 clones, with 89% observed a single time. Sequenced material: CD8+ T cells from peripheral blood mononuclear cells, taken in the second trimester of pregnancy. These receptors were taken from a female donor with multiple sclerosis, enrolled in a pregnancy study.

This chain joins TRBV6-1 and TRBJ2-1; 9 nucleotides agree with TRBD2. The CDR3 totals 20 residues. The ends lost 3 bases at V and 0 bases at J; junction bases unmatched: 15. Per the germline V gene, CDR1 is MNHNS and CDR2 is SASEGT. The CDR3 region is CASSDMFPALAGTSYNEQFF. CDR3 coding DNA: TGTGCCAGCAGTGATATGTTCCCCGCCCTAGCGGGGACCTCCTACAATGAGCAGTTCTTC.

The CDR3 bases are TGTGCCACCGAGGGCGGGAACTCCTACGAGCAGTACTTC. Protein: CATEGGNSYEQYF. The chain recombines TRBV15 with TRBJ2-7; possibly TRBD2 for D (6 bases). Germline V gives CDR1 LNHNV, CDR2 YYDKDF (reference sequence). V lost 8 bases and J lost 0, with 11 bases in between. This CDR3 spans 13 amino acids.

The J gene is TRBJ2-7, the V gene TRBV5-4, with 13 bases that match TRBD2. The CDR3 totals 15 residues. CDR1 and CDR2 from the germline V gene are SGHNT and YYREEE (reference sequence). With 5 bases clipped from V and 6 bases from J, the junction kept 8 bases outside the gene matches. The CDR3 DNA is TGTGCCAGCAGACCGGGGACTAGCGGGAAAGGCGAGCAGTACTTC. Translated, it gives CASRPGTSGKGEQYF.

V gene TRBV27 combines with J gene TRBJ2-7; no clear D gene. The CDR3 sequence is 13 residues long. Germline values: CDR1 MNHEY, CDR2 SMNVEV (reference sequence). Trimming cost V 3 bases and J 2 bases, with 8 bases left between them. The DNA of the CDR3 is TGTGCCAGCAGTTTGCGTCTAGCCTACGAGCAGTACTTC. It yields the protein CASSLRLAYEQYF.

This clone was seen just once. CDR3 nucleotides: TGTGCCAGCAGCCAAGTTGGAGGGACGTCGGCTTTCTTT. Its protein product is CASSQVGGTSAFF. The gene calls are TRBV4-2 and TRBJ1-1, with D perhaps TRBD1 (5 bases). The V end lost 1 base, the J end lost 11 bases, and 14 bases lay between the germline ends. The CDR3 length is 13 residues. Germline lookup yields CDR1 LGHNA and CDR2 YNFKEQ.

The chain links TRBV19 to TRBJ1-5; no firm D call. Germline values: CDR1 LNHDA, CDR2 SQIVND (reference sequence). The V end lost 5 bases, the J end lost 2 bases, and 13 bases lay between the germline ends. CDR3 length equals 15 residues. In nucleotides, the CDR3 is TGTGCCAGTAGTGCGCGGGAGGCAGGCAATCAGCCCCAGCATTTT. Its translation: CASSAREAGNQPQHF.

The CDR3 here is CASSSLSRQGDNYGYTF. The DNA of the CDR3 is TGTGCCAGCAGCTCTCTCTCCCGACAGGGGGATAACTATGGCTACACCTTC. This rearrangement joins TRBV13 to TRBJ1-2; 9 bases fit TRBD1. The ends lost 4 bases at V and 1 base at J; junction bases unmatched: 10. The CDR3 is 17 amino acids. Germline loops: CDR1 PRHDT, CDR2 FYEKMQ (reference sequence).

The genes are TRBV19 and TRBJ2-5; D might be TRBD2 (6 bases). Germline CDR1 LNHDA, CDR2 SQIVND (reference sequence). The CDR3 consists of 16 residues. V lost 1 base to trimming and J lost 0 bases, with 12 bases between them. The CDR3, as DNA: TGTGCCAGTAGTATAGGCTTAGCGGCGTACCAAGAGACCCAGTACTTC. Its translation is CASSIGLAAYQETQYF. Supplemented by reference TRBV19 and TRBJ2-5, the full variable domain reads DGGITQSPKYLFRKEGQNVTLSCEQNLNHDAMYWYRQDPGQGLRLIYYSQIVNDFQKGDIAEGYSVSREKKESFPLTVTSAQKNPTAFYLCASSIGLAAYQETQYFGPGTRLLVL.

J is TRBJ2-3 and V is TRBV19; D is undetermined. Germline CDR1 LNHDA, CDR2 SQIVND (reference sequence). The CDR3 runs 15 residues. The V and J ends lost 3 bases and 0 bases respectively, with 10 bases between them. CDR3 sequence reads: CASSIRLASTDTQYF. The CDR3 DNA sequence: TGTGCCAGTAGTATCCGACTGGCTAGCACAGATACGCAGTATTTT.

The chain employs TRBV6-5 and TRBJ1-4; D call uncertain. Germline CDR1 and CDR2: MNHEY and SVGAGI. V gave up 6 bases and J gave up 0 bases, with 11 bases separating them. CDR3 length: 15 residues. CDR3 sequence reads: CASRKTSTTNEKLFF. CDR3 nucleotides: TGTGCCAGCAGAAAAACTAGCACAACTAATGAAAAACTGTTTTTT.

V gene TRBV7-8 combines with J gene TRBJ2-7, with D perhaps TRBD2 (6 bases). CDR1 is SGHVS and CDR2 is FQNEAQ in the germline V gene. The V and J ends lost 4 bases and 0 bases respectively, with 13 bases between them. The CDR3 has 15 amino acids. CDR3 in amino acids: CASSSDAGSSYEQYF. As DNA, the CDR3 is TGTGCCAGCAGCTCAGACGCGGGGAGCTCCTACGAGCAGTACTTC.